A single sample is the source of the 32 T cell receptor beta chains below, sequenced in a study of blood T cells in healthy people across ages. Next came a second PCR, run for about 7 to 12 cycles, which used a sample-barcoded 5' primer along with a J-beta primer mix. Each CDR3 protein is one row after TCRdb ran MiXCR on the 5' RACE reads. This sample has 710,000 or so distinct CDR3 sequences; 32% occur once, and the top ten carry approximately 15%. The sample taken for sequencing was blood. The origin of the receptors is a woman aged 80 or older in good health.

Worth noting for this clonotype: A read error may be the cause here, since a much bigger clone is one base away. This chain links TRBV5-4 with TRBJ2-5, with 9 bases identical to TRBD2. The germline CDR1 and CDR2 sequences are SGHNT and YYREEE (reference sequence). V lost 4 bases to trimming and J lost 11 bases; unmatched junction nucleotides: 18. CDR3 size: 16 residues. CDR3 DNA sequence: TGTGCCAGCAGCGCCGGGGCGGGGGGGATTTACAATGAGCAGTACTTC. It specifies CASSAGAGGIYNEQYF.

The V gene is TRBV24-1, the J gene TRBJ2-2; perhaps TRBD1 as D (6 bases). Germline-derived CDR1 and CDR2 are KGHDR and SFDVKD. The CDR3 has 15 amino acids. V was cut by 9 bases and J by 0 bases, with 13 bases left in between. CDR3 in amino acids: CATSAGDTNTGELFF. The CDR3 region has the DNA TGTGCCACCTCGGCAGGGGATACGAACACCGGGGAGCTGTTTTTT.

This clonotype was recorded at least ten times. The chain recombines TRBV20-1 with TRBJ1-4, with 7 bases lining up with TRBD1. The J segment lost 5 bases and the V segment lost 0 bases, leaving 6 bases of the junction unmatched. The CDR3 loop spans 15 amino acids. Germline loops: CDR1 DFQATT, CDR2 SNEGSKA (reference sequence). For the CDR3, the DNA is TGCAGTGCTAGAGAGTACAGGGGTTTCAATGAAAAACTGTTTTTT. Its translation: CSAREYRGFNEKLFF.

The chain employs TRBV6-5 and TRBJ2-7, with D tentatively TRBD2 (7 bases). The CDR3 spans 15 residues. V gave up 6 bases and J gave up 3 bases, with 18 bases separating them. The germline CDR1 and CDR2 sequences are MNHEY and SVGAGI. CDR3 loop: CASSPNGGGGYEQYF. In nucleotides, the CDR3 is TGTGCCAGCAGCCCCAATGGGGGAGGGGGCTACGAGCAGTACTTC.

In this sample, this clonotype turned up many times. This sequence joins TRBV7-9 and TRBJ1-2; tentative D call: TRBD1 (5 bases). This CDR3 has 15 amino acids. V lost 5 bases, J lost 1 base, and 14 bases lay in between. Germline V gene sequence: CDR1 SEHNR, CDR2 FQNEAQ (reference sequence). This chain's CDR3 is CASSRDDGFNYGYTF. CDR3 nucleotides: TGTGCCAGCAGCCGGGACGACGGATTTAACTATGGCTACACCTTC.

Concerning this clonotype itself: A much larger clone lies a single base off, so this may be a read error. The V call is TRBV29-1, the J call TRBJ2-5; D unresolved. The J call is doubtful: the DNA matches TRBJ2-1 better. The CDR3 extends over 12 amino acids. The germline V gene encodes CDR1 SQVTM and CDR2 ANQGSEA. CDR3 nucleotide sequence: TGCAGCGTTGACTGGAATCAAGAGACCCAGTTCTTC. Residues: CSVDWNQETQFF.

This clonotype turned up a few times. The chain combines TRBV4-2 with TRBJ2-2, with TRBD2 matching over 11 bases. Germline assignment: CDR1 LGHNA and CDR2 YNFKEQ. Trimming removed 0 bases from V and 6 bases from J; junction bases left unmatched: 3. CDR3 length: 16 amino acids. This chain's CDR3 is CASSQDIAGGPGELFF. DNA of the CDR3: TGTGCCAGCAGCCAAGATATAGCGGGGGGGCCCGGGGAGCTGTTTTTT.

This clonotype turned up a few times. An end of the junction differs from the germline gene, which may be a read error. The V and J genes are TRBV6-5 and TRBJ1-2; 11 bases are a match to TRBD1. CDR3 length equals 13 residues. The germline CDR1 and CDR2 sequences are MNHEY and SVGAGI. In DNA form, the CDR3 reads TGTGCCAGCAGTTGGGGACAGGGGGATGGCCACACCTTC. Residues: CASSWGQGDGHTF.

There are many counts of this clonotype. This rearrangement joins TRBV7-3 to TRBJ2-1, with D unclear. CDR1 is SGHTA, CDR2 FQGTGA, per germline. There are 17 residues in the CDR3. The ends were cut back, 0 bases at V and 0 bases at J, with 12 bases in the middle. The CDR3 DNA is TGTGCCAGCAGCTTAACCTGGGCGGTTGGCTCCTACAATGAGCAGTTCTTC. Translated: CASSLTWAVGSYNEQFF.

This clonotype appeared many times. The CDR3 bases are TGCAGTGCTAGAGTAGGACAGGTGAACACTGAAGCTTTCTTT. It is translated as CSARVGQVNTEAFF. J is TRBJ1-1 and V is TRBV20-1; the match to TRBD1 covers 7 bases. This CDR3 is 14 amino acids long. The V gene end was trimmed by 1 base and the J gene end by 0 bases; junction bases not matched to a gene: 2. Germline CDR1 DFQATT, CDR2 SNEGSKA (reference sequence).

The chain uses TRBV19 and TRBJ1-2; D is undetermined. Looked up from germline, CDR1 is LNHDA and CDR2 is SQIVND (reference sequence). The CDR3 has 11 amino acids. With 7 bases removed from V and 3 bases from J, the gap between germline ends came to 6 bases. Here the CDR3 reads CASIRDYGYTF. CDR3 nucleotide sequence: TGTGCCAGTATCAGAGACTATGGCTACACCTTC.

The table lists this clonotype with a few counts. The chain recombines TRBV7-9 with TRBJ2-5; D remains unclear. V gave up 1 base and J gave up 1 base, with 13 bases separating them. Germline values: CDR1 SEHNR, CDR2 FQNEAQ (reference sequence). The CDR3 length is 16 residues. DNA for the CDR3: TGTGCCAGCAGCTTAGGTCTTGGGCAGCCCCAAGAGACCCAGTACTTC. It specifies CASSLGLGQPQETQYF.

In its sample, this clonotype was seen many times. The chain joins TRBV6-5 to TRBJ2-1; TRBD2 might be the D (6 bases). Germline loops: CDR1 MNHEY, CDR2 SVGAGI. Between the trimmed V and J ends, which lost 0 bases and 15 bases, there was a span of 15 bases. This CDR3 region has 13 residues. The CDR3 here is CASSYSGLGKSFF. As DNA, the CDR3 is TGTGCCAGCAGTTACTCGGGACTCGGGAAATCGTTCTTC.

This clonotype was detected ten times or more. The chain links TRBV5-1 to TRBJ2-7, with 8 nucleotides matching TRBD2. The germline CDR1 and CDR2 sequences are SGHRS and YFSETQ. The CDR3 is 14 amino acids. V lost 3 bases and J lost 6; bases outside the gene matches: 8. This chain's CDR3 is CASSYSGTRGEQYF. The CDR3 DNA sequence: TGCGCCAGCAGCTACTCCGGGACTAGAGGCGAGCAGTACTTC. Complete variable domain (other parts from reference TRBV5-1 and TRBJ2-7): KAGVTQTPRYLIKTRGQQVTLSCSPISGHRSVSWYQQTPGQGLQFLFEYFSETQRNKGNFPGRFSGRQFSNSRSEMNVSTLELGDSALYLCASSYSGTRGEQYFGPGTRLTVT.

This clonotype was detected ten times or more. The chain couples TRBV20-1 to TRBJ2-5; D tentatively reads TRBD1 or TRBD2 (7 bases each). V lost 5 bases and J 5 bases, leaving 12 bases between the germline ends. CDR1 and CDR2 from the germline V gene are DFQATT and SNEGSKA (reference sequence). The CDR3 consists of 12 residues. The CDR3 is CSAGTAGETQYF. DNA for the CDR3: TGCAGTGCTGGGACAGCGGGGGAGACCCAGTACTTC.

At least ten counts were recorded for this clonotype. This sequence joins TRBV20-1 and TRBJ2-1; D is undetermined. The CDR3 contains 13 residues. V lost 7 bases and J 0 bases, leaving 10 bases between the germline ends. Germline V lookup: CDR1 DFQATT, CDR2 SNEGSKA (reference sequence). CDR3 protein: CSVLLSSYNEQFF. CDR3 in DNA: TGCAGTGTGCTCCTTAGCTCCTACAATGAGCAGTTCTTC.

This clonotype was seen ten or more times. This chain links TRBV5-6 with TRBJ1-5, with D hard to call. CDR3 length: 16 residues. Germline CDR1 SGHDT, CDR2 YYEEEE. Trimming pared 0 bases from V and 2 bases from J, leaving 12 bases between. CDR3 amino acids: CASSLERGQGNQPQHF. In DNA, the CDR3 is TGTGCCAGCAGCTTGGAGAGAGGGCAAGGCAATCAGCCCCAGCATTTT.

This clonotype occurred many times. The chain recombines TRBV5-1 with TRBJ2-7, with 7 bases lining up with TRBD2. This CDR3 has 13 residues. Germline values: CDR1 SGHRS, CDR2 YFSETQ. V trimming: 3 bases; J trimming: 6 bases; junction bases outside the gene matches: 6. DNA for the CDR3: TGCGCCAGCAGCTACTGGACTAGGTCCGAGCAGTACTTC. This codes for CASSYWTRSEQYF.

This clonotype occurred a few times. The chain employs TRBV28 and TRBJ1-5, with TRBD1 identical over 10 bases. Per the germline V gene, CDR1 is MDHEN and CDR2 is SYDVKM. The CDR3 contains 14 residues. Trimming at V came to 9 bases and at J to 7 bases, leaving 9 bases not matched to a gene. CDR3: CASGDRGGLQPQHF. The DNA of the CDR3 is TGTGCCAGTGGGGACAGGGGAGGATTACAGCCCCAGCATTTT.

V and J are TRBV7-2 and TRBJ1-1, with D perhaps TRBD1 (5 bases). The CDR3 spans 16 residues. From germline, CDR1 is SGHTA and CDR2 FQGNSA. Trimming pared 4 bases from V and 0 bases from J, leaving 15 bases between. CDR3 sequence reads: CASSSPSGRVNTEAFF. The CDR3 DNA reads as TGTGCCAGCAGCTCCCCCTCGGGCAGGGTGAACACTGAAGCTTTCTTT.

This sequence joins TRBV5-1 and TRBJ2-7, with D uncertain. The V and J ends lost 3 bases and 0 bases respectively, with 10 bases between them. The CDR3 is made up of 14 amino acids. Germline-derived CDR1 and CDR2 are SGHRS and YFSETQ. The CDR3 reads CASSSDPLSYEQYF. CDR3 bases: TGCGCCAGCAGCTCAGACCCGCTCTCCTACGAGCAGTACTTC.

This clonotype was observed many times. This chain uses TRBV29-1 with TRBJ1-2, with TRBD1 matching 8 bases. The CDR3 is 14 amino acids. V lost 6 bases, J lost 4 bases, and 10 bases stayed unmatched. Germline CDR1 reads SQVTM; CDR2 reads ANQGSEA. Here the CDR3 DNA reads TGCAGCGTCGCCGGGGCAGGGGGCGGCTATGGCTACACCTTC. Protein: CSVAGAGGGYGYTF.

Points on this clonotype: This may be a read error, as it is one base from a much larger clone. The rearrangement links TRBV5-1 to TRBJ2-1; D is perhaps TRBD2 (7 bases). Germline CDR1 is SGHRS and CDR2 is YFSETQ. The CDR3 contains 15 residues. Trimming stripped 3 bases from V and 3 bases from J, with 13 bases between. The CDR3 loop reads CASSWTAGSYNEQFF. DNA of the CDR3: TGCGCCAGCAGCTGGACAGCGGGGAGCTACAATGAGCAGTTCTTC.

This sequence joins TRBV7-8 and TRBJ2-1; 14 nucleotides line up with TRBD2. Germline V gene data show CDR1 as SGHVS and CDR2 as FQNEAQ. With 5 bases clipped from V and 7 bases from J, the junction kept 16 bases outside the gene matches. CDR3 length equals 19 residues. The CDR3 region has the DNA TGTGCCAGCAGCGGTCCGGGACTAGCGGGAGATAAGGCTAGTAATGAGCAGTTCTTC. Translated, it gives CASSGPGLAGDKASNEQFF.

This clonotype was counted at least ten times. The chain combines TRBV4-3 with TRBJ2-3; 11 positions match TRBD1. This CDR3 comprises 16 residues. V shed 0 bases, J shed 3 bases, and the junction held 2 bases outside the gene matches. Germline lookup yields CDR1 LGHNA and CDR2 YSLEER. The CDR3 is CASSQDGTGGTDTQYF. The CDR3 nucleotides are TGCGCCAGCAGCCAAGACGGGACAGGGGGTACAGATACGCAGTATTTT.

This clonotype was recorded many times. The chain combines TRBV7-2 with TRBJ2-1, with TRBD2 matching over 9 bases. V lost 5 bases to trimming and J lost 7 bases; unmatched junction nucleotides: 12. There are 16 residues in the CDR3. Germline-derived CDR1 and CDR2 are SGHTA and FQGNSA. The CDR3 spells CASSRPGAGGPNEQFF. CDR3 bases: TGTGCCAGCAGCCGCCCAGGCGCGGGGGGGCCGAATGAGCAGTTCTTC. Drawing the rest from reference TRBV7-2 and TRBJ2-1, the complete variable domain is GAGVSQSPSNKVTEKGKDVELRCDPISGHTALYWYRQSLGQGLEFLIYFQGNSAPDKSGLPSDRFSAERTGGSVSTLTIQRTQQEDSAVYLCASSRPGAGGPNEQFFGPGTRLTVL.

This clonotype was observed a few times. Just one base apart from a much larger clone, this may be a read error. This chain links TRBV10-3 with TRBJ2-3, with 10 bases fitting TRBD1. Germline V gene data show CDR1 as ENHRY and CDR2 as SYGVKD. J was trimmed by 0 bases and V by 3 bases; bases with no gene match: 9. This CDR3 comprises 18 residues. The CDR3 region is CAISEDRGRHTSTDTQYF. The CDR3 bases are TGTGCCATCAGTGAAGACAGGGGGCGACATACTAGCACAGATACGCAGTATTTT.

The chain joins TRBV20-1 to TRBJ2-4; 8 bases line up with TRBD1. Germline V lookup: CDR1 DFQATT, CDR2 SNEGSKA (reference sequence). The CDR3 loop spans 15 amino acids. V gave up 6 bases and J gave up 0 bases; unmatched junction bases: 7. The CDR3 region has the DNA TGCAGTGCCCGAAGACAGGGGATAGCCAAAAACATTCAGTACTTC. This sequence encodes CSARRQGIAKNIQYF.

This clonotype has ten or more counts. The CDR3 DNA follows: TGCGCCAGCAGCTTGGCCTCGACAGGGGGCGCTGGCTACACCTTC. Translating it yields CASSLASTGGAGYTF. The chain joins TRBV5-1 to TRBJ1-2, with 10 bases lining up with TRBD1. Unmatched junction bases numbered 6, after V lost 0 bases and J lost 7 bases. This CDR3 spans 15 amino acids. Germline CDR1 SGHRS, CDR2 YFSETQ.

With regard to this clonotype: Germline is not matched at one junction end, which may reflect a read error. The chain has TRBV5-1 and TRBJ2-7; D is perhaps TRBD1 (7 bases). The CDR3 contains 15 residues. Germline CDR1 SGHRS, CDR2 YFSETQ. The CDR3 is CASSLAGQSSYERYF. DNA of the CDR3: TGCGCCAGCAGCCTTGCGGGACAGAGCTCCTACGAGCGGTACTTC.

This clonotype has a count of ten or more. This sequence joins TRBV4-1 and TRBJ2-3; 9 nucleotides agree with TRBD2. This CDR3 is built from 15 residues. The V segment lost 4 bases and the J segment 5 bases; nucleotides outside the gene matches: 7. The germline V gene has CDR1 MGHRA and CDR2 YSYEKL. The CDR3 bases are TGCGCCAGCAGCCCAGAGTCTAGCGGGGAAGATACGCAGTATTTT. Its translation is CASSPESSGEDTQYF.

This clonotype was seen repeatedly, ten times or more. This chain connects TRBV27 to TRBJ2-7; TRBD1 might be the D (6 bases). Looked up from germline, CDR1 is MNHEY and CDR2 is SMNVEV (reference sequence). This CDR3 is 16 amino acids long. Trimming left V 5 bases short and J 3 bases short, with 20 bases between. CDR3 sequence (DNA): TGTGCCAGCAGTCCGTCGGGGCAGGGGATCGGCTACGAGCAGTACTTC. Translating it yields CASSPSGQGIGYEQYF.